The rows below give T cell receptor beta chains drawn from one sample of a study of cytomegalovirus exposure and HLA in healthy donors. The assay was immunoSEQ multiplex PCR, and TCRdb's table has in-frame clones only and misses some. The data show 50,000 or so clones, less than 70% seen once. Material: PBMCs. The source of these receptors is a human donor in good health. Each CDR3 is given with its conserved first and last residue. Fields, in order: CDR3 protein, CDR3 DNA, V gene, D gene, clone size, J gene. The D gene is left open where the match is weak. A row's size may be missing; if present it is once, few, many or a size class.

CDR3aa: CASSSRTGSNQPQHF
CDR3nt: TGTGCCAGCAGCTCCAGGACAGGTAGCAATCAGCCCCAGCATTTT
v_gene: TRBV7-2
d_gene: TRBD1
abundance: once
j_gene: TRBJ1-5

CDR3aa: CASSPEATGETQYF
CDR3nt: TGCGCCAGCAGCCCCGAGGCCACGGGGGAGACCCAGTACTTC
v_gene: TRBV5-1
d_gene: -
abundance: few
j_gene: TRBJ2-5

CDR3aa: CASSLAQNTEAFF
CDR3nt: TGTGCCAGCAGCTTAGCCCAGAACACTGAAGCTTTCTTT
v_gene: TRBV7-2
d_gene: -
abundance: few
j_gene: TRBJ1-1

CDR3aa: CASSQDGGYREGNGYTF
CDR3nt: TGTGCCAGCAGCCAAGATGGGGGGTATCGGGAGGGTAATGGCTACACCTTC
v_gene: TRBV4-2
d_gene: -
abundance: -
j_gene: TRBJ1-2

CDR3aa: CASSVSGGLGQPQHF
CDR3nt: TGCGCCAGCAGTGTATCTGGGGGCCTGGGACAGCCCCAGCATTTT
v_gene: TRBV5-1
d_gene: -
abundance: -
j_gene: TRBJ1-5

CDR3aa: CASSPKRTGQGEQFF
CDR3nt: TGTGCCAGTAGTCCCAAACGGACCGGTCAGGGTGAGCAGTTCTTC
v_gene: TRBV19
d_gene: -
abundance: -
j_gene: TRBJ2-1

CDR3aa: CASSFSPGDEKLFF
CDR3nt: TGCGCCAGCAGCTTTAGTCCGGGAGATGAAAAACTGTTTTTT
v_gene: TRBV5-1
d_gene: -
abundance: -
j_gene: TRBJ1-4

CDR3aa: CASSNVAGGPYNEQFF
CDR3nt: TGTGCCAGTAGTAACGTAGCGGGGGGGCCTTACAATGAGCAGTTCTTC
v_gene: TRBV19
d_gene: TRBD2
abundance: -
j_gene: TRBJ2-1

CDR3aa: CASRAQGSGNTIYF
CDR3nt: TGTGCCAGCAGGGCACAGGGGAGCGGAAACACCATATATTTT
v_gene: TRBV6-5
d_gene: TRBD1
abundance: -
j_gene: TRBJ1-3

CDR3aa: CASSLVGQGESDTQYF
CDR3nt: TGTGCCAGCAGCTTAGTGGGACAGGGGGAATCAGATACGCAGTATTTT
v_gene: TRBV7-9
d_gene: TRBD1
abundance: once
j_gene: TRBJ2-3

CDR3aa: CASSRGGLQAGELFF
CDR3nt: TGTGCCAGCAGCCGTGGGGGACTACAGGCCGGGGAGCTGTTTTTT
v_gene: TRBV5-4
d_gene: TRBD2
abundance: -
j_gene: TRBJ2-2

CDR3aa: CASSLSRGTEAFF
CDR3nt: TGCGCCAGCAGCTTGAGTCGGGGCACTGAAGCTTTCTTT
v_gene: TRBV5-1
d_gene: -
abundance: once
j_gene: TRBJ1-1

CDR3aa: CASARERGAQETQYF
CDR3nt: TGTGCCAGCGCCCGGGAGCGGGGGGCCCAAGAGACCCAGTACTTC
v_gene: TRBV6-5
d_gene: TRBD2
abundance: -
j_gene: TRBJ2-5

CDR3aa: CASSVKWEAEQFF
CDR3nt: TGCGCCAGCAGCGTTAAGTGGGAGGCTGAGCAGTTCTTC
v_gene: TRBV4-1
d_gene: -
abundance: -
j_gene: TRBJ2-1

CDR3aa: CASSLVNRGSYEQYF
CDR3nt: TGTGCCAGCAGCTTGGTCAACAGGGGCTCCTACGAGCAGTACTTC
v_gene: TRBV5-8
d_gene: TRBD1
abundance: -
j_gene: TRBJ2-7

CDR3aa: CASRQGELIYGYTF
CDR3nt: TGTGCCAGCAGACAGGGAGAATTAATCTATGGCTACACCTTC
v_gene: TRBV6-5
d_gene: -
abundance: once
j_gene: TRBJ1-2

CDR3aa: CASSQLGQGTGQPQHF
CDR3nt: TGCGCCAGCAGCCAGCTGGGACAGGGGACGGGCCAGCCCCAGCATTTT
v_gene: TRBV4-1
d_gene: TRBD1
abundance: -
j_gene: TRBJ1-5

CDR3aa: CASSPLGGGGSYEQYF
CDR3nt: TGTGCCAGCAGCCCGCTGGGCGGGGGAGGGTCCTACGAGCAGTACTTC
v_gene: TRBV21-1
d_gene: -
abundance: -
j_gene: TRBJ2-7

CDR3aa: CASTQDYSNEQFF
CDR3nt: TGTGCCAGCACCCAGGACTATAGCAATGAGCAGTTCTTC
v_gene: TRBV5-8
d_gene: -
abundance: -
j_gene: TRBJ2-1

CDR3aa: CASSQGGMANEKLFF
CDR3nt: TGTGCCAGCAGCCAAGGGGGCATGGCTAATGAAAAACTGTTTTTT
v_gene: TRBV5-4
d_gene: TRBD1
abundance: -
j_gene: TRBJ1-4

CDR3aa: CASSLRPPGNTEAFF
CDR3nt: TGTGCCAGCAGCTTACGTCCCCCAGGGAACACTGAAGCTTTCTTT
v_gene: TRBV7-6
d_gene: -
abundance: -
j_gene: TRBJ1-1

CDR3aa: CASSPNPPGTVNTGELFF
CDR3nt: TGTGCCAGCAGCCCTAATCCCCCCGGGACAGTGAACACCGGGGAGCTGTTTTTT
v_gene: TRBV7-6
d_gene: TRBD1
abundance: -
j_gene: TRBJ2-2

CDR3aa: CASSFGLADEQYF
CDR3nt: TGTGCCAGCAGCTTTGGACTAGCTGACGAGCAGTACTTC
v_gene: TRBV9
d_gene: TRBD2
abundance: few
j_gene: TRBJ2-7

CDR3aa: CASSFLSQGNQETQYF
CDR3nt: TGTGCCAGCAGCTTCCTCTCACAGGGGAACCAAGAGACCCAGTACTTC
v_gene: TRBV7-2
d_gene: TRBD1
abundance: -
j_gene: TRBJ2-5

CDR3aa: CASSLDDAQPNYGYTF
CDR3nt: TGCGCCAGCAGCTTGGATGACGCACAGCCTAACTATGGCTACACCTTC
v_gene: TRBV5-1
d_gene: -
abundance: -
j_gene: TRBJ1-2

CDR3aa: CASRPLDRNNQPQHF
CDR3nt: TGTGCCAGCAGACCACTGGACAGAAACAATCAGCCCCAGCATTTT
v_gene: TRBV6-5
d_gene: -
abundance: -
j_gene: TRBJ1-5

CDR3aa: CASRSVGAGNTEAFF
CDR3nt: TGTGCCAGTAGGTCCGTGGGGGCCGGGAACACTGAAGCTTTCTTT
v_gene: TRBV19
d_gene: -
abundance: -
j_gene: TRBJ1-1

CDR3aa: CASSPQVQGSTEAFF
CDR3nt: TGTGCCAGCTCACCACAGGTTCAGGGTAGCACTGAAGCTTTCTTT
v_gene: TRBV18
d_gene: -
abundance: -
j_gene: TRBJ1-1

CDR3aa: CASSLIGDTDTQYF
CDR3nt: TGTGCCAGCAGCTTAATCGGGGACACAGATACGCAGTATTTT
v_gene: TRBV7-8
d_gene: -
abundance: few
j_gene: TRBJ2-3

CDR3aa: CASSPLSREVIGYTF
CDR3nt: TGTGCCAGCAGCCCTTTGTCCCGGGAGGTGATTGGCTACACCTTC
v_gene: TRBV9
d_gene: -
abundance: -
j_gene: TRBJ1-2

CDR3aa: CASSLTGAGNTEAFF
CDR3nt: TGTGCCAGTAGCCTGACAGGGGCCGGGAACACTGAAGCTTTCTTT
v_gene: TRBV19
d_gene: TRBD1
abundance: -
j_gene: TRBJ1-1

CDR3aa: CAWRRSGGEQFF
CDR3nt: TGTGCCTGGCGACGGTCCGGAGGTGAGCAGTTCTTC
v_gene: TRBV30
d_gene: -
abundance: -
j_gene: TRBJ2-1

CDR3aa: CASRDPGTSTTGELFF
CDR3nt: TGTGCCAGCAGGGATCCCGGGACTAGCACCACCGGGGAGCTGTTTTTT
v_gene: TRBV6-6
d_gene: TRBD2
abundance: -
j_gene: TRBJ2-2

CDR3aa: CASSVTGTLNSPLHF
CDR3nt: TGTGCCAGCAGCGTCACCGGGACATTGAATTCACCCCTCCACTTT
v_gene: TRBV9
d_gene: -
abundance: -
j_gene: TRBJ1-6

CDR3aa: CASRLRGDRRTEAFF
CDR3nt: TGTGCCAGCAGACTAAGGGGGGACAGGCGGACTGAAGCTTTCTTT
v_gene: TRBV6-6
d_gene: TRBD1
abundance: -
j_gene: TRBJ1-1

CDR3aa: CASNGGGGGETQYF
CDR3nt: TGTGCCAGCAATGGTGGCGGGGGTGGAGAGACCCAGTACTTC
v_gene: TRBV9
d_gene: TRBD2
abundance: -
j_gene: TRBJ2-5

CDR3aa: CASSARDGGRGYF
CDR3nt: TGTGCCAGCAGCGCCCGGGACGGTGGGAGGGGGTACTTC
v_gene: TRBV9
d_gene: TRBD2
abundance: few
j_gene: TRBJ2-5

CDR3aa: CASSERQGYEAFF
CDR3nt: TGTGCCAGCAGCGAAAGACAGGGGTATGAAGCTTTCTTT
v_gene: TRBV7-3
d_gene: TRBD1
abundance: few
j_gene: TRBJ1-1

CDR3aa: CASSRPGGMGRSPLHF
CDR3nt: TGTGCCAGTAGTAGACCAGGGGGAATGGGCCGCTCACCCCTCCACTTT
v_gene: TRBV19
d_gene: TRBD1
abundance: -
j_gene: TRBJ1-6

CDR3aa: CASSPDRRTMGYTF
CDR3nt: TGTGCCAGCTCACCGGACAGGAGAACTATGGGCTACACCTTC
v_gene: TRBV18
d_gene: TRBD1
abundance: -
j_gene: TRBJ1-2

CDR3aa: CASSLRGLGELFF
CDR3nt: TGTGCCAGCAGCCTTAGGGGGCTCGGGGAGCTGTTTTTT
v_gene: TRBV14
d_gene: TRBD1
abundance: -
j_gene: TRBJ2-2

CDR3aa: CASSVEGQGATEAFF
CDR3nt: TGTGCCAGCAGCGTAGAGGGACAGGGGGCCACTGAAGCTTTCTTT
v_gene: TRBV9
d_gene: TRBD1
abundance: few
j_gene: TRBJ1-1

CDR3aa: CASSFDRDRGPHQPQHF
CDR3nt: TGTGCCAGCAGCTTTGACCGGGACAGGGGGCCCCATCAGCCCCAGCATTTT
v_gene: TRBV5-8
d_gene: TRBD1
abundance: -
j_gene: TRBJ1-5

CDR3aa: CASGRQLAGAEQYF
CDR3nt: TGTGCTAGTGGTAGGCAACTAGCGGGGGCTGAGCAGTACTTC
v_gene: TRBV12-5
d_gene: TRBD2
abundance: -
j_gene: TRBJ2-7

CDR3aa: CASFRRDEDEAFF
CDR3nt: TGTGCCAGTTTCCGGAGGGATGAGGATGAAGCTTTCTTT
v_gene: TRBV19
d_gene: -
abundance: -
j_gene: TRBJ1-1

CDR3aa: CASSPQTDYGYTF
CDR3nt: TGTGCCAGCAGCCCACAGACAGACTATGGCTACACCTTC
v_gene: TRBV14
d_gene: -
abundance: few
j_gene: TRBJ1-2

CDR3aa: CASSETLGASTDTQYF
CDR3nt: TGTGCCAGCAGTGAAACCCTTGGGGCTAGCACAGATACGCAGTATTTT
v_gene: TRBV6-1
d_gene: -
abundance: -
j_gene: TRBJ2-3

CDR3aa: CASSRTGNNEQFF
CDR3nt: TGTGCCAGCAGCCGTACGGGGAACAATGAGCAGTTCTTC
v_gene: TRBV9
d_gene: -
abundance: -
j_gene: TRBJ2-1

CDR3aa: CASSQEFRGSYEQYF
CDR3nt: TGCGCCAGCAGCCAAGAATTCCGGGGGAGCTACGAGCAGTACTTC
v_gene: TRBV4-1
d_gene: -
abundance: few
j_gene: TRBJ2-7

CDR3aa: CASSARDRYYEQYF
CDR3nt: TGTGCCAGTAGTGCCCGGGACAGATACTACGAGCAGTACTTC
v_gene: TRBV19
d_gene: TRBD1
abundance: -
j_gene: TRBJ2-7

CDR3aa: CASSLFWTSNEQFF
CDR3nt: TGTGCCAGCAGTTTATTTTGGACTAGCAATGAGCAGTTCTTC
v_gene: TRBV27
d_gene: TRBD2
abundance: -
j_gene: TRBJ2-1

CDR3aa: CASSPGAGGLMDEQFF
CDR3nt: TGTGCCAGCAGCCCCGGAGCGGGGGGGCTCATGGATGAGCAGTTCTTC
v_gene: TRBV7-9
d_gene: TRBD2
abundance: -
j_gene: TRBJ2-1